A single sample is the source of the 32 T cell receptor beta chains below, sequenced in a study of T-cell reconstitution after alpha-beta-depleted transplantation in children. Preparation of the TCRbeta library used unique molecular identifiers. TCRdb used MiXCR to reprocess the PCR reads, holding one entry per CDR3 protein. The top ten clones hold roughly 31% of a sample with about a million distinct CDR3 sequences, roughly 29% of them seen once. This sample comprised PBMCs, mostly from graft donor cells, obtained 360 days after TCRalphabeta/CD19-depleted stem cell transplant. These TCRs come from a boy in the first two years of life who had a stem cell transplant for SCID, so the T cells may come from the graft donor.

This clonotype was seen a handful of times. This chain uses TRBV6-2 or TRBV6-3 with TRBJ1-6, with D tentatively TRBD1 (5 bases). Trimming took off 2 bases at V and 7 bases at J, with 12 bases between the two ends. The CDR3 has 15 amino acids. The V gene's germline CDR1 is MNHEY and CDR2 SVGEGT. Written as DNA, the CDR3 is TGTGCCAGCAGTTACGCTGCAGGGAACAATTCACCCCTCCACTTT. Its protein product is CASSYAAGNNSPLHF.

This clonotype was counted at least ten times. The chain employs TRBV20-1 and TRBJ2-7; D is possibly TRBD1 or TRBD2 (6 bases each). V was clipped by 0 bases and J by 4 bases, with 13 bases between them. The length of the CDR3 is 14 residues. CDR1 is DFQATT and CDR2 is SNEGSKA in the germline V gene (reference sequence). The DNA of the CDR3 is TGCAGTGCTAGAGAAGGGGGGATACGATACGAGCAGTACTTC. Protein product: CSAREGGIRYEQYF.

This chain joins TRBV6-1 and TRBJ2-5; TRBD1 matches 9 bases. The V segment lost 6 bases and the J segment 4 bases; nucleotides outside the gene matches: 9. CDR3 size: 15 residues. Germline CDR1 reads MNHNS; CDR2 reads SASEGT. The CDR3 protein is CASSFQDRGGETQYF. As DNA, the CDR3 is TGTGCCAGCAGCTTTCAGGACAGGGGAGGAGAGACCCAGTACTTC.

A few counts support this clonotype. V usage is TRBV28 and J usage is TRBJ2-7; 7 bases match TRBD1. Germline V gene lookup returns CDR1 MDHEN and CDR2 SYDVKM. Trimming took 3 bases from V and 0 from J; bases not matched to a gene: 5. The CDR3 is 15 amino acids. The CDR3 protein is CASSFETGSSYEQYF. In nucleotides, the CDR3 is TGTGCCAGCAGTTTCGAGACAGGGAGCTCCTACGAGCAGTACTTC.

The chain recombines TRBV12-3 or TRBV12-4 with TRBJ2-7; TRBD1 matches at 7 bases. The CDR3 is 13 residues long. J gave up 6 bases and V 6 bases, and 8 bases lay outside the gene matches. The chain's CDR3 is CASRRQGRGEQYF. The CDR3 nucleotides are TGTGCCAGCAGAAGACAGGGCAGAGGCGAGCAGTACTTC.

V usage is TRBV5-1 and J usage is TRBJ1-6; D uncertain. The CDR3 runs 15 residues. Trimming left V 0 bases short and J 0 bases short, with 4 bases between. CDR1 is SGHRS, CDR2 YFSETQ, per germline. CDR3 sequence (DNA): TGCGCCAGCAGCTTGGAGTTCTCCTATAATTCACCCCTCCACTTT. Protein product: CASSLEFSYNSPLHF. The variable domain in full, completed from reference TRBV5-1 and TRBJ1-6, reads KAGVTQTPRYLIKTRGQQVTLSCSPISGHRSVSWYQQTPGQGLQFLFEYFSETQRNKGNFPGRFSGRQFSNSRSEMNVSTLELGDSALYLCASSLEFSYNSPLHFGNGTRLTVT.

This chain uses TRBV5-8 with TRBJ2-1; the D is unclear. Germline loops: CDR1 SGHTS, CDR2 YDEGEE. V was cut by 3 bases and J by 5 bases, with 21 bases left in between. This CDR3 has 17 residues. This chain's CDR3 is CASSSPFLVQGDNEQFF. CDR3 coding DNA: TGTGCCAGCAGCTCTCCCTTCTTAGTTCAAGGAGACAATGAGCAGTTCTTC. Full variable domain (rest looked up from reference TRBV5-8 and TRBJ2-1): EAGVTQSPTHLIKTRGQQATLRCSPISGHTSVYWYQQALGLGLQFLLWYDEGEERNRGNFPPRFSGRQFPNYSSELNVNALELEDSALYLCASSSPFLVQGDNEQFFGPGTRLTVL.

The rearrangement joins TRBV4-3 to TRBJ2-1; perhaps D is TRBD1 or TRBD2 (6 bases each). The length of the CDR3 is 15 residues. The germline V gene encodes CDR1 LGHNA and CDR2 YSLEER. V shed 3 bases and J shed 3 bases, with 12 bases lying between them. This CDR3 reads CASSQEGVFYNEQFF. The DNA of the CDR3 is TGCGCCAGCAGCCAGGAGGGGGTGTTCTACAATGAGCAGTTCTTC.

This clonotype was counted between two and nine times. For the CDR3, the DNA is TGTGCCAGGGCAGGCGGGCTAGAAGAGACCCAGTACTTC. Translating it yields CARAGGLEETQYF. The chain uses TRBV7-9 and TRBJ2-5; D might be TRBD2 (5 bases). Trimming took 9 bases from V and 3 from J, leaving 14 bases between them. The CDR3 consists of 13 residues. Germline V lookup: CDR1 SEHNR, CDR2 FQNEAQ (reference sequence).

This clonotype was counted a few times. The rearrangement joins TRBV7-7 to TRBJ2-5; a weak D match, TRBD2 (5 bases). Germline loops: CDR1 SSHAT, CDR2 FNYEAQ (reference sequence). V was pared by 1 base and J by 9 bases, with 15 bases between. The CDR3 is made up of 14 amino acids. The CDR3 region is CASSLEVGETAQYF. In DNA form, the CDR3 reads TGTGCCAGCAGCTTAGAGGTCGGGGAAACGGCCCAGTACTTC. Drawing the rest from reference TRBV7-7 and TRBJ2-5, the complete variable domain is GAGVSQSPRYKVTKRGQDVTLRCDPISSHATLYWYQQALGQGPEFLTYFNYEAQPDKSGLPSDRFSAERPEGSISTLTIQRTEQRDSAMYRCASSLEVGETAQYFGPGTRLLVL.

This rearrangement joins TRBV12-3 or TRBV12-4 to TRBJ2-7; D ambiguous. The V end was cut by 3 bases, the J end by 0 bases, with 12 bases between. The CDR3 has 15 residues. CDR3 nucleotide sequence: TGTGCCAGCAGTTTTGGTCGCCTAAGCTCCTACGAGCAGTACTTC. The encoded protein is CASSFGRLSSYEQYF.

This chain connects TRBV6-6 to TRBJ2-1, with 7 bases identical to TRBD2. In germline, CDR1 is MNHNY, CDR2 SVGAGI (reference sequence). V lost 0 bases to trimming and J lost 9 bases; unmatched junction nucleotides: 2. The CDR3 extends over 13 amino acids. CDR3 in amino acids: CASSYSERGEQFF. CDR3 DNA sequence: TGTGCCAGCAGTTACTCGGAGCGGGGTGAGCAGTTCTTC.

This clonotype was seen a few times. This chain uses TRBV7-8 with TRBJ2-4; a possible D gene is TRBD2 (6 bases). Germline-derived CDR1 and CDR2 are SGHVS and FQNEAQ. This CDR3 is 12 amino acids long. V was trimmed by 5 bases and J by 7 bases, leaving 9 bases between them. CDR3 in amino acids: CASSPGLNIQYF. The CDR3 DNA sequence: TGTGCCAGCAGCCCGGGACTTAACATTCAGTACTTC.

The V and J genes are TRBV20-1 and TRBJ2-7, with a tentative D call TRBD2 (6 bases). The CDR3 is 16 residues long. Trimming removed 0 bases at V and 2 bases at J, with 17 bases between. CDR1 is DFQATT and CDR2 is SNEGSKA in the germline V gene (reference sequence). This CDR3 is CSARESPRGGAYEQYF. Written as DNA, the CDR3 is TGCAGTGCTAGAGAATCCCCGAGGGGCGGGGCCTACGAGCAGTACTTC.

This clonotype occurred a few times. The genes are TRBV14 and TRBJ2-1; D is unclear. V gave up 0 bases and J gave up 9 bases, with 6 bases separating them. Germline assignment: CDR1 SGHDN and CDR2 FVKESK. The CDR3 runs to 12 residues. For the CDR3, the DNA is TGTGCCAGCAGCCAAGAAGAGGCTGAGCAGTTCTTC. Amino acids: CASSQEEAEQFF.

The V and J genes are TRBV20-1 and TRBJ2-7; D is ambiguous. Trimming removed 3 bases at V and 3 bases at J, with 15 bases between. The CDR3 contains 14 residues. The germline CDR1 and CDR2 sequences are DFQATT and SNEGSKA (reference sequence). CDR3 nucleotide sequence: TGCAGTGCTAGTTCGGCCAGCTCCCTCTACGAGCAGTACTTC. As protein: CSASSASSLYEQYF.

V gene TRBV5-1 combines with J gene TRBJ2-5; 9 bases are shared with TRBD1. Per the germline V gene, CDR1 is SGHRS and CDR2 is YFSETQ. This CDR3 region has 16 residues. V shed 4 bases and J 3 bases; nucleotides not matched to a gene: 10. The CDR3 DNA follows: TGCGCCAGCAGCCCGAAGGGACAGGGAGGAAAAGAGACCCAGTACTTC. Protein: CASSPKGQGGKETQYF.

This clonotype was found a few times. The chain uses TRBV20-1 and TRBJ1-4; D uncertain. Deletions cut 4 bases from V and 8 bases from J, with 8 bases between. This CDR3 has 11 residues. Germline V gene data show CDR1 as DFQATT and CDR2 as SNEGSKA (reference sequence). The CDR3 region has the DNA TGCAGTGCTAATTCGGCAGAAAAACTGTTTTTT. Its translation is CSANSAEKLFF.

V is TRBV2 and J is TRBJ2-7; TRBD1 agrees at 8 bases. This CDR3 comprises 16 residues. Germline-derived CDR1 and CDR2 are SNHLY and FYNNEI. Trimming at V came to 1 base and at J to 2 bases, leaving 7 bases not matched to a gene. This CDR3 is CASSEGTGPLAYEQYF. CDR3 bases: TGTGCCAGCAGTGAAGGGACAGGGCCCCTCGCCTACGAGCAGTACTTC.

The V call is TRBV4-3, the J call TRBJ2-7; the D gene is possibly TRBD1 (7 bases). Trimming removed 0 bases from V and 5 bases from J, with 14 bases in between. Germline CDR1 LGHNA, CDR2 YSLEER. The CDR3 runs 15 residues. DNA of the CDR3: TGCGCCAGCAGCCAAGACAGGGGGGAGTGGAACGAGCAGTACTTC. Translation gives CASSQDRGEWNEQYF.

This clonotype was observed a few times. This rearrangement joins TRBV7-8 to TRBJ2-1; 10 nucleotides line up with TRBD2. V shed 4 bases and J 10 bases; nucleotides not matched to a gene: 10. CDR3 length: 15 residues. Germline CDR1 SGHVS, CDR2 FQNEAQ. Here the CDR3 reads CASSSSGGVNREQFF. The CDR3, as DNA: TGTGCCAGCAGCTCGAGCGGGGGGGTGAATAGGGAGCAGTTCTTC. The variable domain in full, completed from reference TRBV7-8 and TRBJ2-1, reads GAGVSQSPRYKVAKRGQDVALRCDPISGHVSLFWYQQALGQGPEFLTYFQNEAQLDKSGLPSDRFFAERPEGSVSTLKIQRTQQEDSAVYLCASSSSGGVNREQFFGPGTRLTVL.

To note about this clonotype: As the CDR3 is not closed by the conserved phenylalanine or tryptophan, this likely results from a read error. Because the CDR3's place on the DNA is in doubt, the DNA is left out and the CDR3 is given as listed by TCRdb. V and J are TRBV20-1 and TRBJ1-2; the table names TRBD1, a call not compared with the DNA. Germline V CDR1 and CDR2: DFQATT, SNEGSKA (reference sequence). Counting both end residues, the CDR3 totals 14 amino acids. The CDR3 spells CSAVTGDARYGYTC.

This chain links TRBV5-1 with TRBJ2-1; D is perhaps TRBD1 (5 bases). V was shortened by 1 base and J by 7 bases, with 18 bases between the two germline ends. CDR3 length: 16 amino acids. Germline CDR1 is SGHRS and CDR2 is YFSETQ. CDR3 sequence reads: CASSLFSGIMGNEQFF. CDR3 in DNA: TGCGCCAGCAGCTTGTTTTCAGGGATAATGGGGAATGAGCAGTTCTTC.

This chain links TRBV30 with TRBJ1-5; TRBD1 matches 8 bases. Germline CDR1 GTSNPN, CDR2 SVGIG (reference sequence). This CDR3 is 15 amino acids long. V shed 2 bases and J 0 bases; nucleotides not matched to a gene: 3. CDR3 amino acids: CAWSRQGISNQPQHF. The CDR3 DNA is TGTGCCTGGAGTAGACAGGGGATTAGCAATCAGCCCCAGCATTTT.

This clonotype has a handful of counts. This chain uses TRBV27 with TRBJ1-5; D is perhaps TRBD1 (6 bases). Per the germline V gene, CDR1 is MNHEY and CDR2 is SMNVEV (reference sequence). This CDR3 has 15 residues. Trimming stripped 3 bases from V and 2 bases from J, with 11 bases between. In DNA form, the CDR3 reads TGTGCCAGCAGTTTCTCGGGGGCGCGCAATCAGCCCCAGCATTTT. It codes for CASSFSGARNQPQHF.

The rearrangement links TRBV19 to TRBJ2-7; the D gene is possibly TRBD1 (5 bases). The CDR3 contains 14 residues. In germline, CDR1 is LNHDA, CDR2 SQIVND (reference sequence). The V gene lost 1 base and the J gene lost 0 bases, with 7 bases spanning the gap. CDR3 DNA: TGTGCCAGTAGTATAGGGCAGGGCTCCTACGAGCAGTACTTC. Translating gives CASSIGQGSYEQYF. The variable domain in full, with the rest retrieved from reference TRBV19 and TRBJ2-7, is DGGITQSPKYLFRKEGQNVTLSCEQNLNHDAMYWYRQDPGQGLRLIYYSQIVNDFQKGDIAEGYSVSREKKESFPLTVTSAQKNPTAFYLCASSIGQGSYEQYFGPGTRLTVT.

The rearrangement uses TRBV29-1 and TRBJ2-5; the D gene is possibly TRBD2 (5 bases). CDR3 length: 14 amino acids. The ends were cut back, 1 base at V and 1 base at J, with 10 bases in the middle. Germline CDR1 is SQVTM and CDR2 is ANQGSEA. The CDR3 DNA reads TGCAGCGTTGAAGTTCTCAGCGGCCAAGAGACCCAGTACTTC. Translated: CSVEVLSGQETQYF.

The J gene is TRBJ2-5, the V gene TRBV9, with 13 positions matching TRBD2. The CDR3 is 16 residues long. Looked up from germline, CDR1 is SGDLS and CDR2 is YYNGEE. Losses at the gene ends were 2 bases for V and 2 bases for J; bases not matched to a gene: 3. The CDR3 reads CASSVGLAGAQETQYF. The DNA for the CDR3 is TGTGCCAGCAGCGTCGGACTAGCGGGGGCACAAGAGACCCAGTACTTC.

The CDR3 DNA reads TGTGCCAGCAGCTTCCTAACCAGGGGAGGGGATAGGGCCGGGGAGCTGTTTTTT. This sequence encodes CASSFLTRGGDRAGELFF. The chain links TRBV7-3 to TRBJ2-2; tentatively, D is TRBD2 (7 bases). V shed 3 bases and J shed 6 bases, with 23 bases lying between them. The CDR3 spans 18 residues. Germline V CDR1 and CDR2: SGHTA, FQGTGA.

This chain links TRBV20-1 with TRBJ2-3, with 8 positions matching TRBD2. CDR3 length: 16 amino acids. The J segment lost 2 bases and the V segment lost 5 bases, leaving 12 bases of the junction unmatched. CDR1 is DFQATT and CDR2 is SNEGSKA in the germline V gene (reference sequence). CDR3 in amino acids: CSALDSAGGFTDTQYF. The CDR3 nucleotides are TGCAGTGCTCTAGACAGCGCGGGGGGCTTCACAGATACGCAGTATTTT.

The rearrangement uses TRBV9 and TRBJ2-1; TRBD2 matches at 12 bases. Unmatched junction bases numbered 5, after V lost 2 bases and J lost 2 bases. Germline values: CDR1 SGDLS, CDR2 YYNGEE. The CDR3 is 17 residues long. CDR3 amino acids: CASSVRTSGDTYNEQFF. CDR3 in DNA: TGTGCCAGCAGCGTCCGGACTAGCGGGGATACCTACAATGAGCAGTTCTTC.

This chain joins TRBV7-9 and TRBJ1-4, with a possible D match to TRBD1 (5 bases). CDR1 and CDR2 from the germline V gene are SEHNR and FQNEAQ (reference sequence). CDR3 size: 15 residues. Trimming removed 5 bases at V and 6 bases at J, with 16 bases between. CDR3 nucleotide sequence: TGTGCCAGCAGCAAACAAGGGACTGCTGATGAAAAACTGTTTTTT. It yields the protein CASSKQGTADEKLFF.